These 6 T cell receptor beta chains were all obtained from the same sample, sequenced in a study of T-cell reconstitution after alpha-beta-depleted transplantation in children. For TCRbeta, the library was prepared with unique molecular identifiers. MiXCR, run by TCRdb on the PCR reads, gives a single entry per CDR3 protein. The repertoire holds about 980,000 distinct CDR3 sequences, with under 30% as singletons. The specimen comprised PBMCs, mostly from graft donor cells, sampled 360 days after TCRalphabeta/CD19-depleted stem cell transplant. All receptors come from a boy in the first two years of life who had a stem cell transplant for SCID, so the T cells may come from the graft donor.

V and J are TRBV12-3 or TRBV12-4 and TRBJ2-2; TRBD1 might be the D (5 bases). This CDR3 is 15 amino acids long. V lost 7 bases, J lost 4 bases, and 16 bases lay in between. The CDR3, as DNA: TGTGCCAGCACCCGCGGTGGGGCCCCCACCGGGGAGCTGTTTTTT. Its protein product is CASTRGGAPTGELFF.

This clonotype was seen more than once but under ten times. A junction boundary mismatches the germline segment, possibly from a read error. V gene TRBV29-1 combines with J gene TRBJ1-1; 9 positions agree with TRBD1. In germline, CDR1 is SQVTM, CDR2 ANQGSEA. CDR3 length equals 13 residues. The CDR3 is CSVEEGAGTGKVF. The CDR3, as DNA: TGCAGCGTTGAAGAAGGGGCCGGGACAGGGAAGGTCTTT. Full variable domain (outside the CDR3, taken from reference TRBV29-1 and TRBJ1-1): SAVISQKPSRDICQRGTSLTIQCQVDSQVTMMFWYRQQPGQSLTLIATANQGSEATYESGFVIDKFPISRPNLTFSTLTVSNMSPEDSSIYLCSVEEGAGTGKVFGQGTRLTVV.

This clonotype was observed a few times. The CDR3 reads CASSRLPPGISWGANVLTF. The CDR3 coding sequence is TGTGCCAGCAGCCGACTTCCCCCAGGGATATCGTGGGGGGCCAACGTCCTGACTTTC. The rearrangement links TRBV11-1 to TRBJ2-6; D possibly corresponds to TRBD1 (5 bases). CDR1 and CDR2 (germline): SGHAT, FQDESV (reference sequence). V was pared by 5 bases and J by 4 bases, with 24 bases between. This CDR3 has 19 residues.

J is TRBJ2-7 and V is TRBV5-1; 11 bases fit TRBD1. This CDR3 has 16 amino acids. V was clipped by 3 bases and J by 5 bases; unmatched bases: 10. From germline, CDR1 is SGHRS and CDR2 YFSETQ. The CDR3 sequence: CASSSARTGGLDEQYF. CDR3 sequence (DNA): TGCGCCAGCAGCTCTGCTCGGACAGGGGGCTTGGACGAGCAGTACTTC.

CDR3 sequence reads: CASSPGETGLNTEAFF. CDR3 sequence (DNA): TGTGCCAGCAGCCCAGGGGAGACAGGCTTGAACACTGAAGCTTTCTTT. The J gene is TRBJ1-1, the V gene TRBV28, with a weak D call TRBD1 (6 bases). Germline CDR1 and CDR2: MDHEN and SYDVKM. V lost 6 bases, J lost 0 bases, and 17 bases lay in between. CDR3 length: 16 residues.

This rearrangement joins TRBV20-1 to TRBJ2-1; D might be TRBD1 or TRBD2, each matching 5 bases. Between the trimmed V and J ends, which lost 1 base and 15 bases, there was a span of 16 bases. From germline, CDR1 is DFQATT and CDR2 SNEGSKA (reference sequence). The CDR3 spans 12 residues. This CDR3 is CSARVRRGDAFF. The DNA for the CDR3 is TGCAGTGCTAGAGTAAGGAGAGGGGATGCGTTCTTC.